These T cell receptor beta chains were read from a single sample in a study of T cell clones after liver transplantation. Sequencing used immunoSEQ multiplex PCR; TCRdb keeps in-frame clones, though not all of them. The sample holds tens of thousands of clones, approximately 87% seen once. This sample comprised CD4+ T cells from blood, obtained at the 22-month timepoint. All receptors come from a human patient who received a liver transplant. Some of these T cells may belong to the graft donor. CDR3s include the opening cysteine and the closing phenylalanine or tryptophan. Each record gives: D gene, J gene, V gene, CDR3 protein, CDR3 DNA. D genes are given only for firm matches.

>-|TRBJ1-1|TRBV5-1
CASSLESGIGAFF
TGCGCCAGCAGCTTGGAGTCAGGGATCGGGGCTTTCTTT
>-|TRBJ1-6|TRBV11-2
CASSLVSDRYSPLHF
TGTGCCAGCAGCTTAGTCTCGGACAGATATTCACCCCTCCACTTT
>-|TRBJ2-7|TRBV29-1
CSVEGAYEQYF
TGCAGCGTTGAGGGTGCCTACGAGCAGTACTTC
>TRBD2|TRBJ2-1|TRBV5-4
CASSLGLAGASEQFF
TGTGCCAGCAGCTTGGGGCTAGCGGGAGCCAGTGAGCAGTTCTTC
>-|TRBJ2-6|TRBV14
CASSFSGSSALTF
TGTGCCAGCAGCTTCTCTGGGAGTTCAGCCCTGACTTTC
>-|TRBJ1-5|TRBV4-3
CASSQDLAVQPQHF
TGCGCCAGCAGCCAAGATTTAGCAGTACAGCCCCAGCATTTT
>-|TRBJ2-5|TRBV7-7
CASSPWGVLGETQYF
TGTGCCAGCAGCCCCTGGGGGGTTCTGGGGGAGACCCAGTACTTC
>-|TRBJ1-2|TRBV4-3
CASSQDSAQARYGYTF
TGCGCCAGCAGCCAAGATTCTGCGCAGGCCCGCTATGGCTACACCTTC
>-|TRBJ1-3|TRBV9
CASSQQGSGNTIYF
TGTGCCAGCAGCCAACAGGGTAGTGGAAACACCATATATTTT
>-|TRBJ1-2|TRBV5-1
CASSSSNGAGGGYTF
TGCGCCAGCAGCTCCTCCAATGGAGCAGGTGGGGGCTACACCTTC
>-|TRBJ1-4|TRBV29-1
CSVLRGGEKLFF
TGCAGCGTTTTACGGGGTGGGGAAAAACTGTTTTTT
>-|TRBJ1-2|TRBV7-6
CASSQFSTGSVGYTF
TGTGCCAGCAGCCAGTTTTCGACGGGGTCTGTGGGCTACACCTTC
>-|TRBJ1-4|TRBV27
CASSLSAGTNEKLFF
TGTGCCAGCAGTTTATCGGCAGGAACAAATGAAAAACTGTTTTTT
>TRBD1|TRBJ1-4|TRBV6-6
CASRQGVHEKLFF
TGTGCCAGTAGACAGGGCGTACATGAAAAACTGTTTTTT
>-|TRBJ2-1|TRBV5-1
CASSFYRGGRINEQFF
TGCGCCAGCAGCTTTTACAGGGGGGGTAGGATCAATGAGCAGTTCTTC
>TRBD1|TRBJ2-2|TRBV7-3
CASSPQGGPDTGELFF
TGTGCCAGCAGCCCTCAAGGGGGCCCCGACACCGGGGAGCTGTTTTTT
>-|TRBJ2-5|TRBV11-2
CASSLIRGPKQETQYF
TGTGCCAGCAGCTTGATCCGGGGCCCAAAGCAAGAGACCCAGTACTTC